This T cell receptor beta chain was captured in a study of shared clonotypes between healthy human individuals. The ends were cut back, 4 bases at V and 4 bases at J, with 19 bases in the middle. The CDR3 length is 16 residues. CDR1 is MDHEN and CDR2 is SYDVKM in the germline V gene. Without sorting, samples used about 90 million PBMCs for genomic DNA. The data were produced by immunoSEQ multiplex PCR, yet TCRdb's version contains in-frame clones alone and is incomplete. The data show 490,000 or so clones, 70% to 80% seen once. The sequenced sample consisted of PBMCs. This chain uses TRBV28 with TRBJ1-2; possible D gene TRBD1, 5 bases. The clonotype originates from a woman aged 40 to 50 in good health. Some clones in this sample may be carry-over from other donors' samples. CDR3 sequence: CASSSAVGAGSYGYTF. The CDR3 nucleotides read TGTGCCAGCAGTTCAGCTGTCGGGGCAGGGAGCTATGGCTACACCTTC.